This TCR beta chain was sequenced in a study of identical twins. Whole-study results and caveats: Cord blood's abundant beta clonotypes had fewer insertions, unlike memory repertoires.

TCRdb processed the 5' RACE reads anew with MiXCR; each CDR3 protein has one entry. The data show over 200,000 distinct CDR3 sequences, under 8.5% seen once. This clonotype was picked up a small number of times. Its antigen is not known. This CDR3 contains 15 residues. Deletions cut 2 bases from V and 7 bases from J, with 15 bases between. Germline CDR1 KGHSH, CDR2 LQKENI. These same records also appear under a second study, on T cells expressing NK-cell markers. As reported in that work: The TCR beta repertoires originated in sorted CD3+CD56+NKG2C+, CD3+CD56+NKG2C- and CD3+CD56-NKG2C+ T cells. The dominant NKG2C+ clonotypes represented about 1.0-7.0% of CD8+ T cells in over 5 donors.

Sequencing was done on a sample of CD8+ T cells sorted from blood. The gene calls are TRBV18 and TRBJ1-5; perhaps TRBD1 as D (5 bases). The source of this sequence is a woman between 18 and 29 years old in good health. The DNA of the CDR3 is TGTGCCAGCTCACCAAGGACATCCCCTAACCAGCCCCAGCATTTT. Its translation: CASSPRTSPNQPQHF.